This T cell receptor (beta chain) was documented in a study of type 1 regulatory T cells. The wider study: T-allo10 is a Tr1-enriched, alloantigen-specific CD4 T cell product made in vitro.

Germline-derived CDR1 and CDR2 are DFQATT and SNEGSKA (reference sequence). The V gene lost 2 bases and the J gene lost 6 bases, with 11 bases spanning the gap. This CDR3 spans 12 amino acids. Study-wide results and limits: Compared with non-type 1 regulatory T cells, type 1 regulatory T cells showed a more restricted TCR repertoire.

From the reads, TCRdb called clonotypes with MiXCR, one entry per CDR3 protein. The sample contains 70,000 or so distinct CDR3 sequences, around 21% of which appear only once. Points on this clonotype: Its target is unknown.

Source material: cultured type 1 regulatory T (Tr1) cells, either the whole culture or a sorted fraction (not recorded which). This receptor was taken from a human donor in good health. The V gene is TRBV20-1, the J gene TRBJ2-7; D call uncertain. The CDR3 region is CSARRTNIEQYF. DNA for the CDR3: TGCAGTGCTAGAAGGACCAACATCGAGCAGTACTTC.